These T cell receptor beta chains were read from a single sample in a study of shared clonotypes between healthy human individuals. Some clones are missing from TCRdb's copy, which holds only in-frame ones; the method was immunoSEQ multiplex PCR. The data hold approximately 600,000 clones, with approximately 95% observed a single time. Sequencing used naive CD8+ T cells sorted from blood. The receptors shown here come from a woman aged 25 to 45 in good health. The CDR3 runs from the conserved cysteine through the conserved F or W.

j_call v_call cdr3_aa
TRBJ2-1 TRBV11-1 CASSLGVAKYYNEQFF
TRBJ2-5 TRBV2 CASSQGGEGLRETQYF
TRBJ2-7 TRBV11-2 CASSVLGTAEQYF
TRBJ2-7 TRBV2 CASGTGTGEYEQYF
TRBJ2-2 TRBV28 CASSLGLADGELFF
TRBJ2-5 TRBV28 CASVPSGSTPVQETQYF
TRBJ1-2 TRBV13 CASSDRQGGYGYTF
TRBJ1-1 TRBV6-5 CASSYSFNTEAFF
TRBJ2-7 TRBV2 CASSLGLMYEQYF
TRBJ2-7 TRBV29-1 CSVGGLAPTYEQYF
TRBJ2-2 TRBV6-5 CASLAGGGYGELFF
TRBJ2-7 TRBV19 CASSIGGLSGSSSYEQYF
TRBJ2-1 TRBV6-4 CASSLVGTPGEQFF
TRBJ2-5 TRBV4-2 CASSQRYQRGEQYF
TRBJ1-1 TRBV28 CASSPSGDFETEAFF
NA TRBV4-1 CASSVGVSYEQYF
TRBJ1-1 TRBV28 CASSLMAKAEAFF
TRBJ2-1 TRBV29-1 CSVEDPTSGRLDEQFF
TRBJ2-7 TRBV16 CASSPGTSSSYEQYF
TRBJ1-5 TRBV7-2 CASSSPGESNQPQHF
TRBJ1-6 TRBV10-3 CARNYNSPLHF
TRBJ1-3 TRBV5-8 CASSPGWDGNTIYF
TRBJ1-2 TRBV5-1 CASSLEQGRSYTF
TRBJ2-2 TRBV2 CASRAGPNPTGELFF
TRBJ2-3 TRBV19 CASSIVFGAVRDTQYF
TRBJ2-5 TRBV11-2 CASSSGTSDQETQYF
TRBJ2-1 TRBV7-6 CASSLVATAHEQFF
TRBJ1-5 TRBV27 CASSLSGFGQPQHF
TRBJ2-1 TRBV27 CASSFSSYNEQFF
TRBJ2-5 TRBV28 CASSFGGGGTQYF
TRBJ2-3 TRBV29-1 CSVGPQREGVDTQYF
TRBJ2-1 TRBV19 CASSAWDPRSRYNEQFF
TRBJ1-1 TRBV7-8 CASSPGQANTEAFF
NA TRBV29-1 CSVGDSLSYEQYF
TRBJ1-2 TRBV20-1 CSARYLEGYTF
TRBJ2-3 TRBV9 CASSEEGMGSTDTQYF
TRBJ1-4 TRBV29-1 CSVRDRVDEKLFF
TRBJ2-7 TRBV10-2 CASSDFLVSHEQYF
TRBJ2-7 TRBV11-1 CASSVLRDWSSEQYF
TRBJ2-7 TRBV5-4 CASSFRGSGHEQYF
TRBJ2-7 TRBV28 CASSLPETYEQYF
TRBJ1-2 TRBV5-6 CASSLVGDNYGYTF
TRBJ1-1 TRBV28 CASTRSAEAFF
TRBJ2-1 TRBV4-1 CASQPSGRANEQFF
TRBJ1-1 TRBV2 CASSDAIRLNTEAFF
TRBJ1-2 TRBV9 CASSGYRAGGYTF
TRBJ2-7 TRBV4-1 CASSQWDGGAEQYF
TRBJ1-5 TRBV6-1 CASRGPVYPQHF
TRBJ2-2 TRBV4-1 CASSQARTGELFF